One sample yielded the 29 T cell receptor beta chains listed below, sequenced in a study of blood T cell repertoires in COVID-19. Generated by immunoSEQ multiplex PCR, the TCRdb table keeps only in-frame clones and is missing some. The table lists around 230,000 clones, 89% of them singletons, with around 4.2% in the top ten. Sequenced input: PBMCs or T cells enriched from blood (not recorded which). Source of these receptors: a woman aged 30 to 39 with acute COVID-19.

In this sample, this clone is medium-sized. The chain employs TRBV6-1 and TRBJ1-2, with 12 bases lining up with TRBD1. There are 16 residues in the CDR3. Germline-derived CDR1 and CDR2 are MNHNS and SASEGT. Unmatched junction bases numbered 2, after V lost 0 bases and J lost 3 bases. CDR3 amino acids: CASSEAGTGGYYGYTF. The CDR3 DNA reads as TGTGCCAGCAGTGAAGCTGGGACAGGGGGCTACTATGGCTACACCTTC.

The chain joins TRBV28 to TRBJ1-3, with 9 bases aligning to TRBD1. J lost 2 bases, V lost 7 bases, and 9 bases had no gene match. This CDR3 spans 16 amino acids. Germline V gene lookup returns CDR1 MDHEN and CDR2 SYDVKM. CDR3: CASTKQGATAGNTIYF. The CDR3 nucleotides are TGTGCCAGCACAAAACAGGGGGCGACCGCTGGAAACACCATATATTTT.

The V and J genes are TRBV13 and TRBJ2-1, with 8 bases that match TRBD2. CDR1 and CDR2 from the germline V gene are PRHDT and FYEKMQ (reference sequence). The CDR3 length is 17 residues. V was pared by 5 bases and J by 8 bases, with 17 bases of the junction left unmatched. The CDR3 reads CASSMPWPGLVPHEQFF. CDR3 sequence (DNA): TGTGCCAGCAGCATGCCTTGGCCGGGACTAGTTCCGCATGAGCAGTTCTTC.

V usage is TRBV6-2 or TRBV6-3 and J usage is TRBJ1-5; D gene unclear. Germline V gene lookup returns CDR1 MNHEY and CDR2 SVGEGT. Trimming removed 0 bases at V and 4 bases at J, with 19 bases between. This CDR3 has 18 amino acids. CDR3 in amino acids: CASSYSMRRSFGNQPQHF. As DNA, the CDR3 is TGTGCCAGCAGTTACTCGATGCGGAGATCTTTTGGTAATCAGCCCCAGCATTTT.

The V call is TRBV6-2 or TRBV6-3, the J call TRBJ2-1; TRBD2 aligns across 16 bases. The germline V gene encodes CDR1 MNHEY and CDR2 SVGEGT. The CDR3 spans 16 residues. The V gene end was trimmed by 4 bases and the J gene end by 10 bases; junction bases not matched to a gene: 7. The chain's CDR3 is CASSSPGLAGGPEQFF. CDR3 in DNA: TGTGCCAGCAGTTCGCCGGGACTAGCGGGGGGGCCCGAGCAGTTCTTC.

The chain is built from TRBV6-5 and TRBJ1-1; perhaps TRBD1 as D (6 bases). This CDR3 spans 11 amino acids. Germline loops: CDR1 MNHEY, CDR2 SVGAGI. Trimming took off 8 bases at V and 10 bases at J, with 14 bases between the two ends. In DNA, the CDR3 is TGTGCCAGCGGGCCGGGGGGGGCAGCTTTCTTT. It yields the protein CASGPGGAAFF.

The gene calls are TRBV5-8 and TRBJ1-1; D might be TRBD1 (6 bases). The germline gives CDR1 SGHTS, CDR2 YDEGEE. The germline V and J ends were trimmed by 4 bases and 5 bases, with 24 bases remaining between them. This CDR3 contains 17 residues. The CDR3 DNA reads TGTGCCAGCAGCCAAGTTTTACAGGGATTGAGGCGGACTGAAGCTTTCTTT. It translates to CASSQVLQGLRRTEAFF.

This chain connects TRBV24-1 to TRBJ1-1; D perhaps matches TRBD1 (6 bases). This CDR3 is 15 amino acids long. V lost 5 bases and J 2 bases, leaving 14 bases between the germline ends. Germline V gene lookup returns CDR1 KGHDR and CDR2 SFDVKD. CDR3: CATSGKDRNNTEAFF. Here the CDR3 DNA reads TGTGCCACCAGTGGTAAGGACAGAAACAACACTGAAGCTTTCTTT.

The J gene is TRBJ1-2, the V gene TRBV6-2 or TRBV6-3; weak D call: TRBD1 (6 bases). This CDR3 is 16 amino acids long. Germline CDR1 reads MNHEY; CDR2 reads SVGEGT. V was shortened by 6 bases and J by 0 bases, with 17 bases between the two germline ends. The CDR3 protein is CASSPIGGDPNYGYTF. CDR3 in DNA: TGTGCCAGCAGCCCCATTGGGGGCGACCCTAACTATGGCTACACCTTC.

The CDR3 reads CASSRTGEGSIANEKLFF. CDR3 bases: TGTGCCAGCAGTCGGACAGGGGAGGGATCTATAGCTAATGAAAAACTGTTTTTT. The chain uses TRBV27 and TRBJ1-4; 9 bases match TRBD1. Trimming at V came to 5 bases and at J to 3 bases, leaving 13 bases not matched to a gene. The CDR3 has 18 residues. The germline V gene has CDR1 MNHEY and CDR2 SMNVEV (reference sequence). The variable domain in full, with the rest retrieved from reference TRBV27 and TRBJ1-4, is EAQVTQNPRYLITVTGKKLTVTCSQNMNHEYMSWYRQDPGLGLRQIYYSMNVEVTDKGDVPEGYKVSRKEKRNFPLILESPSPNQTSLYFCASSRTGEGSIANEKLFFGSGTQLSVL.

As DNA, the CDR3 is TGTGCCAGCAGCTCAGCGGGGGGGCGGGAGACCCAGTACTTC. Amino acid sequence: CASSSAGGRETQYF. The chain employs TRBV5-4 and TRBJ2-5; 10 nucleotides line up with TRBD2. The V and J ends lost 3 bases and 5 bases, in that order; junction bases with no gene match: 4. The length of the CDR3 is 14 residues. CDR1 and CDR2 from the germline V gene are SGHNT and YYREEE (reference sequence).

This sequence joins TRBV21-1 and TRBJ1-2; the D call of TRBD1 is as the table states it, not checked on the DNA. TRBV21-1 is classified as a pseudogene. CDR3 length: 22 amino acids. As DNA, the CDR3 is TGTGCCAGCAGCAAAGCTGTCGGTGACGCTCGGGACAGGGGTACCACCAACTATGGCTACACCTTC. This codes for CASSKAVGDARDRGTTNYGYTF.

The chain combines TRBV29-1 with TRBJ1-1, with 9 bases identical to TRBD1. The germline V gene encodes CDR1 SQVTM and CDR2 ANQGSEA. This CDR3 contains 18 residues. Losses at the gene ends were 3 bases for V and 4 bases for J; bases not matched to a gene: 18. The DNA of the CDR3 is TGCAGCGTTGAGAGGGACAGGGTATTAGTTGACTTGAGCACTGAAGCTTTCTTT. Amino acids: CSVERDRVLVDLSTEAFF.

The CDR3, as DNA: TGTGCCAGCAGTGAAGTGTGGGGCCAGATGGAGCAGTACTTC. This translates into CASSEVWGQMEQYF. The rearrangement links TRBV6-1 to TRBJ2-7, with TRBD1 as a possible D gene (5 bases). Germline assignment: CDR1 MNHNS and CDR2 SASEGT. The ends were cut back, 1 base at V and 7 bases at J, with 14 bases in the middle. The CDR3 runs 14 residues.

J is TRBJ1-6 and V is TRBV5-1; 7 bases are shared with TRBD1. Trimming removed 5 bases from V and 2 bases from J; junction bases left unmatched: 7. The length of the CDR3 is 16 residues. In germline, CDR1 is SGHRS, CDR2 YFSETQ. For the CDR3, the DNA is TGCGCCAGCAGTCCGGACAGGAACGCCTATAATTCACCCCTCCACTTT. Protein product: CASSPDRNAYNSPLHF.

The CDR3 DNA is TGTGCCTGGAGCCAACAGGGCCGTAAGGCTGGCTACACCTTC. This gives the protein CAWSQQGRKAGYTF. The chain couples TRBV30 to TRBJ1-2, with D perhaps TRBD1 (6 bases). The CDR3 contains 14 residues. Trimming shortened V by 3 bases and J by 7 bases, and 18 bases separated the two germline ends. CDR1 is GTSNPN and CDR2 is SVGIG in the germline V gene (reference sequence).

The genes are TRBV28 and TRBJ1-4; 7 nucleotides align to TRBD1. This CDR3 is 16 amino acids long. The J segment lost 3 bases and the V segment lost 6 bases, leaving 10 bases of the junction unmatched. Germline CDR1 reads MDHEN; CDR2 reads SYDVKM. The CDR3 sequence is CASSFTEGQPNEKLFF. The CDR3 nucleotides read TGTGCCAGCAGCTTCACCGAGGGACAGCCTAATGAAAAACTGTTTTTT.

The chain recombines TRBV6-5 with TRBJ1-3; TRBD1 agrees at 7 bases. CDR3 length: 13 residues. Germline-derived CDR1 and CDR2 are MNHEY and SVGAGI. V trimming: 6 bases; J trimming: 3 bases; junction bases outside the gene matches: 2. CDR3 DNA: TGTGCCAGCAGAACAGGGGATGGAAACACCATATATTTT. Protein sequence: CASRTGDGNTIYF.

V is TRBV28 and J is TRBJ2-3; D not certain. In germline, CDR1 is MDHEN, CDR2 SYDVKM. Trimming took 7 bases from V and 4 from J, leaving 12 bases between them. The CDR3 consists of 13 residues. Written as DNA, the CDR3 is TGTGCCAGCACCTCCCAAACAGCAGATACGCAGTATTTT. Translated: CASTSQTADTQYF.

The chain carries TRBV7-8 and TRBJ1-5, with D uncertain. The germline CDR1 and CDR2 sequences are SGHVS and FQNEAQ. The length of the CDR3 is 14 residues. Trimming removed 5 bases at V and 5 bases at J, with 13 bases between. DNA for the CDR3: TGTGCCAGCAGCGGCCGTAATTGGCATCAGCCCCAGCATTTT. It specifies CASSGRNWHQPQHF.

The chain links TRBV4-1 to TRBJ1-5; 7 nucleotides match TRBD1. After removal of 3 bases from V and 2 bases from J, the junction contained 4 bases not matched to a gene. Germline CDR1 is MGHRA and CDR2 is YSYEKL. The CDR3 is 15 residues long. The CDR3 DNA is TGCGCCAGCAGCCAGGTTACAGGGGGCAATCAGCCCCAGCATTTT. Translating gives CASSQVTGGNQPQHF.

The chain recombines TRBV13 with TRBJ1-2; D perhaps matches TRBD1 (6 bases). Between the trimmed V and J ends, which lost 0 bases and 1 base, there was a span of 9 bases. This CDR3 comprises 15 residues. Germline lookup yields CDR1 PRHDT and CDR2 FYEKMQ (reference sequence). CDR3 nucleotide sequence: TGTGCCAGCAGCTTAGGGCGACAGGTTAACTATGGCTACACCTTC. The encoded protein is CASSLGRQVNYGYTF.

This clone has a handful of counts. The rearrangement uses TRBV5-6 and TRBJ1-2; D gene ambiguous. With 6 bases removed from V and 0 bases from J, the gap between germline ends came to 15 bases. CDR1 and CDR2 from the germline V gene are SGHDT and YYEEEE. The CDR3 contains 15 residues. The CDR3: CASTIGIGANYGYTF. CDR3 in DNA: TGTGCCAGCACCATAGGCATCGGAGCTAACTATGGCTACACCTTC. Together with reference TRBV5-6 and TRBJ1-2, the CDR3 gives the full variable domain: DAGVTQSPTHLIKTRGQQVTLRCSPKSGHDTVSWYQQALGQGPQFIFQYYEEEERQRGNFPDRFSGHQFPNYSSELNVNALLLGDSALYLCASTIGIGANYGYTFGSGTRLTVV.

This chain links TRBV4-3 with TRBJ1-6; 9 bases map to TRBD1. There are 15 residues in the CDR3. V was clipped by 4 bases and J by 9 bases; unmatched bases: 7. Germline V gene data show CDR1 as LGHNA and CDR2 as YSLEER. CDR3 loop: CASSLDRGMISPLHF. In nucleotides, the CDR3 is TGCGCCAGCAGCCTCGACAGGGGGATGATTTCACCCCTCCACTTT.

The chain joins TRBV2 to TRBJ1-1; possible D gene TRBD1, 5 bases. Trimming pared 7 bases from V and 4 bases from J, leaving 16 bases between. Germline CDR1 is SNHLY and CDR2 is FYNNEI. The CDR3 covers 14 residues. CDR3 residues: CASKGQSYRTEAFF. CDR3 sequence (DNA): TGTGCCAGCAAGGGGCAGAGTTATCGCACTGAAGCTTTCTTT. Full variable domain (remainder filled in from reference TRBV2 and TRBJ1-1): EPEVTQTPSHQVTQMGQEVILRCVPISNHLYFYWYRQILGQKVEFLVSFYNNEISEKSEIFDDQFSVERPDGSNFTLKIRSTKLEDSAMYFCASKGQSYRTEAFFGQGTRLTVV.

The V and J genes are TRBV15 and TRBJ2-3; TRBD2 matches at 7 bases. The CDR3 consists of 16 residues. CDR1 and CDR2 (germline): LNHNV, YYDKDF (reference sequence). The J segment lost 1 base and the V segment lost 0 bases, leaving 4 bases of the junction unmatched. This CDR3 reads CATSRDREGGTDTQYF. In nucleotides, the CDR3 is TGTGCCACCAGCAGAGATAGGGAGGGAGGCACAGATACGCAGTATTTT.

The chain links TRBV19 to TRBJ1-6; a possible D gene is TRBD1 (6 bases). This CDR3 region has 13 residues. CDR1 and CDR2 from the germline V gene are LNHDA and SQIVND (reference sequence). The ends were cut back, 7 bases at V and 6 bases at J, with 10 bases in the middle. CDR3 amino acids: CASNGQLNSPLHF. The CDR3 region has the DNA TGTGCCAGTAATGGACAGCTTAATTCACCCCTCCACTTT.

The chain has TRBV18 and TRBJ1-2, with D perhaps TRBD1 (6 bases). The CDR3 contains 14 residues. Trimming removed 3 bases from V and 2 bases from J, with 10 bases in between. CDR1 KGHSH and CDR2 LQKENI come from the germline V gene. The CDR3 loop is CASSPRTGNYGYTF. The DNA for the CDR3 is TGTGCCAGCTCACCCCGCACAGGGAACTATGGCTACACCTTC.

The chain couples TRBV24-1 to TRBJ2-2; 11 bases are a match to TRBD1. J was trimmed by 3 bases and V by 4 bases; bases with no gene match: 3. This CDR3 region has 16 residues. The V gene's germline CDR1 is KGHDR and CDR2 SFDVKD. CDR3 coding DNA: TGTGCCACCAGTGAAGGGACAGGGGGAGACACCGGGGAGCTGTTTTTT. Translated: CATSEGTGGDTGELFF.